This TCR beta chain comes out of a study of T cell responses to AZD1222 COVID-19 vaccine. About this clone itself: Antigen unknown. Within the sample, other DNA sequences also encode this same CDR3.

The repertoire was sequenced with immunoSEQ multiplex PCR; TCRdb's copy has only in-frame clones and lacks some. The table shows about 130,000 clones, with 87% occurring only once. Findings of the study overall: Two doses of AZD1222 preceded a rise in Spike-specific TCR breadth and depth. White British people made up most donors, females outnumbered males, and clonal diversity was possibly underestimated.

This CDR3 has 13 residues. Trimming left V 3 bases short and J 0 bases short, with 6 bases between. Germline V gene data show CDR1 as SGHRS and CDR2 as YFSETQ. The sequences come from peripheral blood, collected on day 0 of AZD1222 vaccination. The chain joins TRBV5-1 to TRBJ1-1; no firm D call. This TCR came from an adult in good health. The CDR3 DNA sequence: TGCGCCAGCAGCTCAGCCGTGAACACTGAAGCTTTCTTT. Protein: CASSSAVNTEAFF.